The clone carrying this T cell receptor beta chain was found a few times. The target antigen is unknown. This specimen comes from a study of CD8 T cells in ankylosing spondylitis. Study-wide points: Disease-associated clonotypes exhibited CD8+ identity and were relatively infrequent in peripheral blood. A TCR beta motif made of 7 to 9 highly homologous variants seemed typical of ankylosing spondylitis blood. Significantly higher representation of disease-linked clones was reported for matched ankylosing spondylitis synovial fluid.

MiXCR, applied by TCRdb to the 5' RACE reads, yields one record per CDR3 protein. The sample holds roughly 700,000 distinct CDR3 sequences, under 20% seen once. V was shortened by 0 bases and J by 3 bases, with 8 bases between the two germline ends. CDR3 length equals 14 residues. Germline CDR1 and CDR2: LGHDT and YNNKEL (reference sequence). The TCR originated in a male donor with ankylosing spondylitis. The chain has TRBV3-1 and TRBJ1-1; D not certain. The sample comprised blood, either unsorted or a sorted T cell fraction (not recorded which). The CDR3 sequence is CASSQERGYTEAFF. The CDR3 nucleotides are TGTGCCAGCAGCCAAGAACGTGGTTACACTGAAGCTTTCTTT.